This TCR beta chain appears in the sequencing data of a study of T cell changes during pregnancy in multiple sclerosis. Only in-frame clones appear in the TCRdb table, and some are missing; sequencing was by immunoSEQ multiplex PCR. The top ten clones hold about 2.3% of a sample with 60,000 or so clones, roughly nine tenths of them seen once. From germline, CDR1 is KGHSH and CDR2 LQKENI. Unmatched junction bases numbered 7, after V lost 3 bases and J lost 7 bases. This CDR3 region has 14 residues. Sequencing used peripheral blood, obtained in the first trimester of pregnancy. This TCR came from a female donor with multiple sclerosis, enrolled in a pregnancy study. The chain joins TRBV18 to TRBJ2-7; 9 bases are a match to TRBD2. In nucleotides, the CDR3 is TGTGCCAGCTCACCCGGGACTAGCCCCAAGGAGCAGTACTTC. The encoded protein is CASSPGTSPKEQYF.